One and the same sample provided the 15 T cell receptor beta chains below, sequenced in a study of blood T cell repertoires in COVID-19. The protocol was immunoSEQ multiplex PCR, while the TCRdb copy is restricted to in-frame clones and leaves out a portion. The sample holds some 330,000 clones; approximately 90% are singletons and the top ten take 3.5% to 4.5%. The sequenced sample consisted of PBMCs or T cells enriched from blood (not recorded which). The source of these receptors is a man aged 25-40 years who had recovered from COVID-19.

The chain joins TRBV6-5 to TRBJ2-3, with D uncertain. CDR1 is MNHEY, CDR2 SVGAGI, per germline. This CDR3 is built from 13 residues. Trimming cost V 5 bases and J 10 bases, with 16 bases left between them. CDR3 in DNA: TGTGCCAGCAGTCCCCTGTCTGCTCGGGCGCAGTATTTT. Translated, it gives CASSPLSARAQYF.

This chain joins TRBV9 and TRBJ2-3; no definite D call. CDR1 and CDR2 (germline): SGDLS, YYNGEE. This CDR3 comprises 15 residues. Trimming took 3 bases from V and 0 from J, leaving 11 bases between them. The CDR3 DNA is TGTGCCAGCAGCGCCCCCGGCGGAAGCACAGATACGCAGTATTTT. Amino acid sequence: CASSAPGGSTDTQYF.

The V gene is TRBV29-1, the J gene TRBJ2-3, with 7 nucleotides matching TRBD2. V shed 6 bases, J shed 0 bases, and the junction held 6 bases outside the gene matches. CDR3 length: 14 amino acids. Germline CDR1 is SQVTM and CDR2 is ANQGSEA. The CDR3 sequence is CSVRSGTSTDTQYF. The CDR3 nucleotides are TGCAGCGTCAGAAGCGGGACTAGCACAGATACGCAGTATTTT.

V is TRBV24-1 and J is TRBJ2-7; D not certain. CDR3 length: 13 residues. Per germline, CDR1 KGHDR and CDR2 SFDVKD. V dropped 3 bases and J dropped 1 base, with 6 bases sitting between them. The CDR3 nucleotides read TGTGCCACCAGTGATCCAGGTTCCTACGAGCAGTACTTC. Translating it yields CATSDPGSYEQYF.

This chain connects TRBV7-9 to TRBJ2-1; no clear D gene. This CDR3 is built from 15 residues. The germline gives CDR1 SEHNR, CDR2 FQNEAQ (reference sequence). Deletions cut 5 bases from V and 6 bases from J, with 17 bases between. This CDR3 reads CASSRGASYGNEQFF. DNA of the CDR3: TGTGCCAGCAGCCGAGGCGCTAGTTACGGCAATGAGCAGTTCTTC. Combining the CDR3 with reference TRBV7-9 and TRBJ2-1 gives the whole variable domain DTGVSQNPRHKITKRGQNVTFRCDPISEHNRLYWYRQTLGQGPEFLTYFQNEAQLEKSRLLSDRFSAERPKGSFSTLEIQRTEQGDSAMYLCASSRGASYGNEQFFGPGTRLTVL.

The chain couples TRBV12-3 or TRBV12-4 to TRBJ1-1, with D hard to call. The CDR3 runs 13 residues. Trimming removed 5 bases at V and 11 bases at J, with 18 bases between. The CDR3: CASSPGWAEMAFF. As DNA, the CDR3 is TGTGCCAGCAGTCCTGGGTGGGCCGAGATGGCTTTCTTT.

This chain links TRBV7-9 with TRBJ1-5; D uncertain. Germline lookup yields CDR1 SEHNR and CDR2 FQNEAQ (reference sequence). V lost 1 base, J lost 7 bases, and 5 bases lay in between. The CDR3 has 12 residues. The CDR3 reads CASSLGLQPQHF. CDR3 DNA sequence: TGTGCCAGCAGCTTAGGACTACAGCCCCAGCATTTT.

The chain recombines TRBV5-1 with TRBJ2-1; the match to TRBD2 covers 8 bases. Per the germline V gene, CDR1 is SGHRS and CDR2 is YFSETQ. With 4 bases clipped from V and 1 base from J, the junction kept 10 bases outside the gene matches. There are 17 residues in the CDR3. The CDR3 DNA follows: TGCGCCAGCAGCCCCGGGGGCGGGGGGCGATCCTACAATGAGCAGTTCTTC. It codes for CASSPGGGGRSYNEQFF.

This chain links TRBV12-3 or TRBV12-4 with TRBJ1-1, with D hard to call. Trimming stripped 7 bases from V and 2 bases from J, with 11 bases between. This CDR3 comprises 13 residues. The CDR3 region is CASIRHGNTEAFF. The CDR3 coding sequence is TGTGCCAGCATTCGACATGGCAACACTGAAGCTTTCTTT.

J is TRBJ2-7 and V is TRBV27; 7 bases fit TRBD2. Trimming cost V 6 bases and J 7 bases; bases outside gene matches: 9. There are 13 residues in the CDR3. The germline gives CDR1 MNHEY, CDR2 SMNVEV (reference sequence). CDR3 loop: CASSRGGIVEQYF. The DNA for the CDR3 is TGTGCCAGCAGCCGCGGGGGAATAGTAGAGCAGTACTTC.

Here the CDR3 DNA reads TGTGCCAGCTCACCGACAGGGGTTTGGAATGAGCAGTTCTTC. Residues: CASSPTGVWNEQFF. The chain links TRBV18 to TRBJ2-1, with 8 positions matching TRBD1. Unmatched junction bases numbered 5, after V lost 3 bases and J lost 7 bases. The CDR3 is 14 residues long. CDR1 and CDR2 (germline): KGHSH, LQKENI.

The chain has TRBV11-2 and TRBJ2-1, with 9 nucleotides matching TRBD1. The CDR3 runs to 18 residues. The germline V gene encodes CDR1 SGHAT and CDR2 FQNNGV. Trimming at V came to 0 bases and at J to 3 bases, leaving 9 bases not matched to a gene. The CDR3 is CASSLDQDRGMDYNEQFF. The DNA for the CDR3 is TGTGCCAGCAGCTTAGACCAGGACAGGGGAATGGACTACAATGAGCAGTTCTTC.

V gene TRBV3-1 (or the pseudogene TRBV3-2) combines with J gene TRBJ1-6; the D is unclear. This CDR3 has 13 amino acids. CDR1 and CDR2 (germline): LGHDT, YNNKEL (reference sequence). Trimming stripped 0 bases from V and 8 bases from J, with 5 bases between. CDR3 DNA: TGTGCCAGCAGCCAAGACCGGGATTCACCCCTCCACTTT. It yields the protein CASSQDRDSPLHF.

This clone was counted once. This sequence joins TRBV6-5 and TRBJ1-6; the match to TRBD1 covers 7 bases. The J segment lost 7 bases and the V segment lost 4 bases, leaving 7 bases of the junction unmatched. This CDR3 region has 15 residues. The germline V gene has CDR1 MNHEY and CDR2 SVGAGI. The CDR3 loop is CASSSGDRSNSPLHF. The CDR3 bases are TGTGCCAGCAGTTCCGGGGACAGAAGCAATTCACCCCTCCACTTT.

This chain uses TRBV11-3 with TRBJ1-3, with D unresolved. Germline values: CDR1 SGHNT, CDR2 YENEEA. Trimming cost V 0 bases and J 5 bases, with 17 bases left between them. There are 17 residues in the CDR3. In nucleotides, the CDR3 is TGTGCCAGCAGCTTAGATCGGTTGGCGGCAGCCAGAAACACCATATATTTT. Translated: CASSLDRLAAARNTIYF.